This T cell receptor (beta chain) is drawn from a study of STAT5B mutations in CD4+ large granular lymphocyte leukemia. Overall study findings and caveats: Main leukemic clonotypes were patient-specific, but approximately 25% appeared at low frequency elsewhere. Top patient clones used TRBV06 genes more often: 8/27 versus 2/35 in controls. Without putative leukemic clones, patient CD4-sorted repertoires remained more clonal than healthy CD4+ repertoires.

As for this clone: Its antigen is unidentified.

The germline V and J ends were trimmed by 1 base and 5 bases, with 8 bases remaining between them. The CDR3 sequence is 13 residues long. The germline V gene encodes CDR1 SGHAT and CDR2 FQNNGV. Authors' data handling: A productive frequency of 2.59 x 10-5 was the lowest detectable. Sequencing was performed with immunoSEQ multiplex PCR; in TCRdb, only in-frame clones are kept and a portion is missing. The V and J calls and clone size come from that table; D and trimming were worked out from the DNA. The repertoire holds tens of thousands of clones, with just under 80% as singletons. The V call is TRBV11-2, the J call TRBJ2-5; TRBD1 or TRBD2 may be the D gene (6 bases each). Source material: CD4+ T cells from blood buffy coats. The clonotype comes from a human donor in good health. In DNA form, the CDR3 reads TGTGCCAGCAGCTTAGGAGGGGGGGAGACCCAGTACTTC. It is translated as CASSLGGGETQYF.